A single sample is the source of the 16 T cell receptor beta chains below, sequenced in a study of identical twins. Using its own MiXCR run on the 5' RACE reads, TCRdb lists one record per CDR3 protein. This sample has 1.5 million or so distinct CDR3 sequences, with 32% found just once. The sample consisted of cord blood. The receptors stem from a newborn girl in good health.

On this clonotype: Germline and junction disagree at one end, which may indicate a read error. V usage is TRBV20-1 and J usage is TRBJ2-3, with D tentatively TRBD2 (6 bases). The CDR3 spans 16 residues. Germline V gives CDR1 DFQATT, CDR2 SNEGSKA (reference sequence). The CDR3 loop is CGARPYGTGNGDTQYF. The CDR3 nucleotides read TGCGGTGCTAGGCCCTACGGGACTGGCAATGGAGATACGCAGTATTTT.

This chain uses TRBV12-3 or TRBV12-4 with TRBJ1-5, with D uncertain. This CDR3 comprises 14 residues. V lost 2 bases to trimming and J lost 3 bases, with 8 bases between them. The CDR3 region has the DNA TGTGCCAGCAGTTTAATCGACTCCAATCAGCCCCAGCATTTT. Its protein is CASSLIDSNQPQHF.

The V call is TRBV25-1, the J call TRBJ2-7; D may be TRBD1 (5 bases). Trimming shortened V by 2 bases and J by 7 bases, and 9 bases separated the two germline ends. The CDR3 contains 12 residues. CDR1 is MGHDK and CDR2 is SYGVNS in the germline V gene. The chain's CDR3 is CASSEGHNEQYF. CDR3 nucleotides: TGTGCCAGCAGTGAAGGACACAATGAGCAGTACTTC.

This clonotype was seen only a few times. The CDR3 region is CASSKGLADYNEQFF. The CDR3 DNA is TGTGCCAGCAGTAAAGGACTAGCGGATTACAATGAGCAGTTCTTC. J is TRBJ2-1 and V is TRBV4-2; 10 bases are shared with TRBD2. Per germline, CDR1 LGHNA and CDR2 YNFKEQ. The length of the CDR3 is 15 residues. J was trimmed by 4 bases and V by 6 bases; bases with no gene match: 6.

The chain employs TRBV5-6 and TRBJ1-1; the match to TRBD1 covers 9 bases. The CDR3 totals 16 residues. Germline V gives CDR1 SGHDT, CDR2 YYEEEE. J was trimmed by 3 bases and V by 4 bases; bases with no gene match: 10. CDR3 sequence (DNA): TGTGCCAGCAGCATACGCCAACAGGGGGCTGACACTGAAGCTTTCTTT. Protein product: CASSIRQQGADTEAFF.

This clonotype was seen more than once but under ten times. V and J are TRBV20-1 and TRBJ1-6; D is undetermined. Per the germline V gene, CDR1 is DFQATT and CDR2 is SNEGSKA (reference sequence). V was shortened by 5 bases and J by 0 bases, with 11 bases between the two germline ends. CDR3 length: 15 amino acids. For the CDR3, the DNA is TGCAGTGCTCGCTGGGGTGGCTCCTATAATTCACCCCTCCACTTT. Residues: CSARWGGSYNSPLHF.

This chain connects TRBV3-1 to TRBJ2-5, with TRBD1 as a possible D gene (6 bases). Trimming removed 1 base at V and 1 base at J, with 10 bases between. Germline values: CDR1 LGHDT, CDR2 YNNKEL (reference sequence). The CDR3 consists of 15 residues. The CDR3 DNA sequence: TGTGCCAGCAGCCAAGGGACAGTCTCCCAAGAGACCCAGTACTTC. Translating gives CASSQGTVSQETQYF.

The chain couples TRBV27 to TRBJ2-7; TRBD1 agrees at 9 bases. Germline-derived CDR1 and CDR2 are MNHEY and SMNVEV (reference sequence). V lost 7 bases, J lost 2 bases, and 9 bases stayed unmatched. The CDR3 loop spans 15 amino acids. The CDR3 coding sequence is TGTGCCAGCAACCAGCTTACAGGGGGCACCTACGAGCAGTACTTC. It yields the protein CASNQLTGGTYEQYF.

With regard to this clonotype: A much bigger clone sits one base away, suggesting this may be a read error. The chain's CDR3 is CASSSVRDSSYEQYF. The CDR3 region has the DNA TGTGCCAGCAGCTCAGTACGGGACAGTTCCTACGAGCAGTACTTC. The chain combines TRBV7-2 with TRBJ2-7; 7 bases agree with TRBD1. The V segment lost 4 bases and the J segment 1 base; nucleotides outside the gene matches: 7. CDR1 is SGHTA and CDR2 is FQGNSA in the germline V gene. CDR3 length: 15 amino acids.

This clonotype turned up a few times. V gene TRBV12-3 or TRBV12-4 combines with J gene TRBJ2-1, with a tentative D call TRBD1 (6 bases). TRBJ2-7 matches the DNA end more closely, so the J call is doubtful. This CDR3 is 16 amino acids long. DNA of the CDR3: TGTGCCAGCAGTTTGGGGGCTAGCTGGTCCTACAATGAGCAGTACTTC. Its translation: CASSLGASWSYNEQYF.

This chain uses TRBV27 with TRBJ2-1; D gene ambiguous. The CDR3 runs to 16 residues. With 5 bases removed from V and 2 bases from J, the gap between germline ends came to 16 bases. Germline loops: CDR1 MNHEY, CDR2 SMNVEV (reference sequence). CDR3 nucleotide sequence: TGTGCCAGCAGTACCCCGCCAGCGCCTCCCTACAATGAGCAGTTCTTC. Translating gives CASSTPPAPPYNEQFF.

V usage is TRBV4-2 and J usage is TRBJ2-7; TRBD2 might be the D (6 bases). The germline V gene encodes CDR1 LGHNA and CDR2 YNFKEQ. Trimming left V 4 bases short and J 0 bases short, with 16 bases between. CDR3 length: 16 residues. The CDR3 DNA is TGTGCCAGCAGCCGAGGCGGAGCGGGCCCCTCCTACGAGCAGTACTTC. It encodes CASSRGGAGPSYEQYF.

The chain joins TRBV12-3 or TRBV12-4 to TRBJ2-7; 8 nucleotides match TRBD2. CDR3 length: 14 amino acids. V shed 5 bases and J 5 bases; nucleotides not matched to a gene: 8. The CDR3 DNA follows: TGTGCCAGCAGTCAAACCGGGACTAGAAACGAGCAGTACTTC. It specifies CASSQTGTRNEQYF.

This chain uses TRBV19 with TRBJ2-5; possible D gene TRBD1, 5 bases. The J call is doubtful: the DNA matches TRBJ2-7 better. Germline assignment: CDR1 LNHDA and CDR2 SQIVND (reference sequence). This CDR3 is built from 13 residues. CDR3 in amino acids: CASSIAGNYEQYF. The CDR3 nucleotides read TGTGCCAGTAGTATAGCAGGGAACTACGAGCAGTACTTC.

This chain uses TRBV25-1 with TRBJ2-5; TRBD2 matches 7 bases. CDR3 length: 14 amino acids. Per the germline V gene, CDR1 is MGHDK and CDR2 is SYGVNS. With 2 bases clipped from V and 4 bases from J, the junction kept 4 bases outside the gene matches. CDR3 sequence: CASSERGRGETQYF. CDR3 bases: TGTGCCAGCAGTGAAAGAGGGAGGGGAGAGACCCAGTACTTC.

This clonotype was detected a few times. J is TRBJ2-1 and V is TRBV5-6, with 7 bases aligning to TRBD2. The CDR3 has 17 residues. After removal of 2 bases from V and 0 bases from J, the junction contained 8 bases not matched to a gene. Germline assignment: CDR1 SGHDT and CDR2 YYEEEE. CDR3 DNA: TGTGCCAGCAGCTTTTTCCCGGGGGGTAGCTCCTACAATGAGCAGTTCTTC. Amino acids: CASSFFPGGSSYNEQFF.